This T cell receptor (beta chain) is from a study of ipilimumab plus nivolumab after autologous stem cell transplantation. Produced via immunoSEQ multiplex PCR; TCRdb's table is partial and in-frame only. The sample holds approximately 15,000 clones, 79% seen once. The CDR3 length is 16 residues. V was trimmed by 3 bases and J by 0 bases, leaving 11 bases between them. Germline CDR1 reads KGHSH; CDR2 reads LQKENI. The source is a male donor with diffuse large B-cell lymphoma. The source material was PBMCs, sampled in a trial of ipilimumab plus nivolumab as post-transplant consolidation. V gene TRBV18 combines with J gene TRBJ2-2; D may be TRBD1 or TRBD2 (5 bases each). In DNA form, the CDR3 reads TGTGCCAGCTCACCCCGGGACCACGCGAACACCGGGGAGCTGTTTTTT. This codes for CASSPRDHANTGELFF.